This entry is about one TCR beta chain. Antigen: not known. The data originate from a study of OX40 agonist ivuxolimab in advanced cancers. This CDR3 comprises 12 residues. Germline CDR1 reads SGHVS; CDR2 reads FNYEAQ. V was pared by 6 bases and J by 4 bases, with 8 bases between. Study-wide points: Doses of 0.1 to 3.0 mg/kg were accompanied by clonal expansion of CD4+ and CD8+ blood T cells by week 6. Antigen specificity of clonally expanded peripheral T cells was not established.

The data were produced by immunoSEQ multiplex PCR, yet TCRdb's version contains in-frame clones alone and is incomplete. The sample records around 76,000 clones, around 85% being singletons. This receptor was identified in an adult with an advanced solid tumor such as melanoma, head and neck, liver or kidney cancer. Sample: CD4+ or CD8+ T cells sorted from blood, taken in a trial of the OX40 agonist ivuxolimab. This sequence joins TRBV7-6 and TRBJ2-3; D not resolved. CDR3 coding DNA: TGTGCCAGCAGTCGAGGCCCAGATACGCAGTATTTT. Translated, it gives CASSRGPDTQYF.